Sequencing of this TCR beta chain was carried out in a study of graft-versus-host responses after intestinal transplantation. Study-level information: After anti-thymocyte globulin induction, recipients took tacrolimus and steroids for around three years.

V lost 0 bases and J lost 7, with 13 bases in between. This CDR3 contains 15 residues. Per germline, CDR1 LGHNA and CDR2 YSLEER. Overall study findings and caveats: Allografts of patients with graft-donor T cell macrochimerism showed high graft-versus-host to host-versus-graft clone ratios.

As to this clone: Its antigen is not known.

TCRdb's table, derived via immunoSEQ multiplex PCR, lists solely in-frame clones and lacks some. This table has about 93,000 clones, around 93% appearing once. This TCR came from a human donor who received an intestinal transplant. This specimen consisted of unstimulated CD8+ T cells sorted from spleen or lymph node cells, obtained before intestinal transplant. The rearrangement uses TRBV4-3 and TRBJ2-1; possibly TRBD2 for D (7 bases). The CDR3 is CASSQDRGGLNEQFF. CDR3 in DNA: TGCGCCAGCAGCCAAGATCGCGGGGGCCTTAATGAGCAGTTCTTC.